The 29 T cell receptor beta chains reported below all come from one sample, sequenced in a study of blood T cells in healthy people across ages. Primers used in a second PCR of roughly 6 to 12 cycles were a sample-barcoded 5' primer and a J-beta primer mix. TCRdb re-called the 5' RACE reads with MiXCR, one entry per CDR3 protein. This table has around 600,000 distinct CDR3 sequences, 40% to 55% appearing once. Sequencing was done on a sample of blood. The receptors come from a man of 80 years or more in good health.

This rearrangement joins TRBV2 to TRBJ1-2, with a tentative D call TRBD1 (6 bases). The V end lost 1 base, the J end lost 0 bases, and 6 bases lay between the germline ends. This CDR3 spans 14 amino acids. CDR1 and CDR2 (germline): SNHLY, FYNNEI. This CDR3 is CASSEEGANYGYTF. In DNA form, the CDR3 reads TGTGCCAGCAGTGAAGAGGGGGCTAACTATGGCTACACCTTC. Full variable domain (rest looked up from reference TRBV2 and TRBJ1-2): EPEVTQTPSHQVTQMGQEVILRCVPISNHLYFYWYRQILGQKVEFLVSFYNNEISEKSEIFDDQFSVERPDGSNFTLKIRSTKLEDSAMYFCASSEEGANYGYTFGSGTRLTVV.

This clonotype was counted a few times. The chain has TRBV3-1 and TRBJ2-7; 8 bases fit TRBD2. J was trimmed by 3 bases and V by 8 bases; bases with no gene match: 15. The CDR3 has 16 amino acids. Germline CDR1 LGHDT, CDR2 YNNKEL (reference sequence). The CDR3 nucleotides are TGTGCCAGCCAGGAGAGCGGGGGCCATAACCTCTACGAGCAGTACTTC. Translation: CASQESGGHNLYEQYF.

The chain joins TRBV2 to TRBJ1-4, with a weak D call TRBD1 (6 bases). V lost 4 bases, J lost 7 bases, and 13 bases lay in between. This CDR3 spans 14 amino acids. Germline loops: CDR1 SNHLY, CDR2 FYNNEI. The CDR3 reads CASSGQVGSEKLFF. The CDR3 nucleotides are TGTGCCAGCAGTGGACAGGTGGGGAGTGAAAAACTGTTTTTT.

The V gene is TRBV5-5, the J gene TRBJ1-2, with unresolved D. Germline V gene data show CDR1 as SGHKS and CDR2 as YYEKEE (reference sequence). The CDR3 is made up of 15 amino acids. V was cut by 2 bases and J by 0 bases, with 11 bases left in between. This CDR3 reads CASSFSHSSNYGYTF. CDR3 in DNA: TGTGCCAGCAGCTTCAGCCACAGCTCTAACTATGGCTACACCTTC.

The chain uses TRBV20-1 and TRBJ2-1; 12 bases are shared with TRBD2. V was clipped by 4 bases and J by 3 bases; unmatched bases: 4. Germline V lookup: CDR1 DFQATT, CDR2 SNEGSKA (reference sequence). The CDR3 spans 15 residues. In DNA form, the CDR3 reads TGCAGTGCTACTGGGACTAGCGGGCACTACAATGAGCAGTTCTTC. Amino acid sequence: CSATGTSGHYNEQFF.

The chain carries TRBV18 and TRBJ2-1; D not certain. V lost 3 bases, J lost 6 bases, and 12 bases lay in between. This CDR3 region has 14 residues. From germline, CDR1 is KGHSH and CDR2 LQKENI. The CDR3 DNA follows: TGTGCCAGCTCACCGGGCGTCAGAACCAATGAGCAGTTCTTC. Amino acid sequence: CASSPGVRTNEQFF.

This clonotype has only one observation. V and J are TRBV4-1 and TRBJ2-3, with 9 bases matching TRBD1. CDR3 length: 16 amino acids. Germline loops: CDR1 MGHRA, CDR2 YSYEKL. Trimming took 4 bases from V and 0 from J; bases not matched to a gene: 5. The CDR3 loop is CASSPGQGSSTDTQYF. As DNA, the CDR3 is TGCGCCAGCAGCCCGGGACAGGGTTCTAGCACAGATACGCAGTATTTT.

This clonotype has more than one count but fewer than ten. The chain is built from TRBV20-1 and TRBJ1-2; D gene uncertain. CDR1 is DFQATT, CDR2 SNEGSKA, per germline (reference sequence). Trimming took off 5 bases at V and 2 bases at J, with 15 bases between the two ends. The CDR3 has 14 residues. The DNA for the CDR3 is TGCAGTGCTGGGCCGCGGGCTTGGAACTATGGCTACACCTTC. Translated: CSAGPRAWNYGYTF.

This clonotype was picked up a small number of times. A single base separates this from a much larger clone, so it may be a read error. The chain joins TRBV6-5 to TRBJ2-1; D gene ambiguous. The J call could be wrong; TRBJ2-7 is a better fit for the DNA end. Germline-derived CDR1 and CDR2 are MNHEY and SVGAGI. CDR3 length: 15 residues. The DNA of the CDR3 is TGTGCCAGCAGTTACGGGATGGGCTCCTACAATGAGCAGTACTTC. It translates to CASSYGMGSYNEQYF.

This clonotype occurred once. A much larger clonotype is one base distant, so this may be a read error. The V gene is TRBV6-6, the J gene TRBJ1-1, with TRBD1 identical over 7 bases. The V segment lost 5 bases and the J segment 4 bases; nucleotides outside the gene matches: 4. CDR1 and CDR2 (germline): MNHNY, SVGAGI (reference sequence). The CDR3 is 13 amino acids. The CDR3 coding sequence is TGTGCCAGCAGTGCAGGGGGAAGCACTGAAGCTTTCTTT. This codes for CASSAGGSTEAFF.

On this clonotype: A read error is possible here, since a much larger clone lies one base away. The chain couples TRBV4-3 to TRBJ2-6; weak D call: TRBD2 (5 bases). This CDR3 comprises 20 residues. V was cut by 0 bases and J by 2 bases, with 20 bases left in between. Germline V gene lookup returns CDR1 LGHNA and CDR2 YSLEER. Here the CDR3 reads CASSQDYSRTGVPGANVLTF. CDR3 DNA sequence: TGCGCCAGCAGCCAAGATTACTCCCGGACTGGTGTCCCTGGGGCCAACGTCCTGACTTTC.

This clonotype was detected many times. The CDR3 protein is CASSFSTVSREQYF. As DNA, the CDR3 is TGTGCCAGCAGCTTTTCAACGGTATCGAGGGAGCAGTACTTC. J is TRBJ2-7 and V is TRBV7-9; the D is unclear. Per the germline V gene, CDR1 is SEHNR and CDR2 is FQNEAQ (reference sequence). This CDR3 region has 14 residues. The V end was cut by 3 bases, the J end by 7 bases, with 16 bases between.

This chain joins TRBV20-1 and TRBJ2-7, with D tentatively TRBD1 (5 bases). V shed 7 bases and J shed 2 bases, with 9 bases lying between them. The CDR3 runs 11 residues. Germline CDR1 reads DFQATT; CDR2 reads SNEGSKA (reference sequence). Written as DNA, the CDR3 is TGCAGTGGCCAGGGCGCCTACGAGCAGTACTTC. It codes for CSGQGAYEQYF.

The J gene is TRBJ1-2, the V gene TRBV12-3 or TRBV12-4; 8 bases are a match to TRBD1. V dropped 3 bases and J dropped 7; count of bases not matched to a gene: 7. This CDR3 has 14 residues. The CDR3 here is CASSFGQGEGGYTF. CDR3 DNA sequence: TGTGCCAGCAGTTTCGGACAGGGCGAGGGTGGCTACACCTTC.

This chain links TRBV9 with TRBJ2-3, with no clear D. The V gene lost 0 bases and the J gene lost 1 base, with 12 bases spanning the gap. The CDR3 has 16 amino acids. CDR1 is SGDLS, CDR2 YYNGEE, per germline. CDR3 coding DNA: TGTGCCAGCAGCGTAGAGGGTAGCAGACGCACAGATACGCAGTATTTT. It translates to CASSVEGSRRTDTQYF.

The rearrangement uses TRBV27 and TRBJ2-6, with D unclear. From germline, CDR1 is MNHEY and CDR2 SMNVEV (reference sequence). The V end lost 5 bases, the J end lost 0 bases, and 14 bases lay between the germline ends. The CDR3 runs to 17 residues. CDR3 sequence (DNA): TGTGCCAGCAGTCCCCAAATAGCAAGCTCTGGGGCCAACGTCCTGACTTTC. Protein sequence: CASSPQIASSGANVLTF.

This clonotype was seen a few times. The rearrangement joins TRBV3-1 to TRBJ2-5; 7 bases line up with TRBD1. CDR3 length: 13 residues. Germline V gene data show CDR1 as LGHDT and CDR2 as YNNKEL (reference sequence). V lost 6 bases and J lost 0; bases outside the gene matches: 1. The CDR3 is CASRGQNQETQYF. The CDR3 DNA follows: TGTGCCAGCAGGGGACAGAACCAAGAGACCCAGTACTTC.

This clonotype was counted only a few times. V and J are TRBV20-1 and TRBJ2-1; 7 bases line up with TRBD2. J was trimmed by 7 bases and V by 3 bases; bases with no gene match: 18. CDR3 size: 17 residues. Germline CDR1 is DFQATT and CDR2 is SNEGSKA (reference sequence). In nucleotides, the CDR3 is TGCAGTGCTAGCCGCTCGTCTGCGGGAGTTGGACTTAATGAGCAGTTCTTC. It codes for CSASRSSAGVGLNEQFF.

The chain combines TRBV7-2 with TRBJ2-3; the D gene could be TRBD1 or TRBD2 (5 bases each). The CDR3 runs 15 residues. Germline CDR1 is SGHTA and CDR2 is FQGNSA. V was shortened by 5 bases and J by 1 base, with 13 bases between the two germline ends. The CDR3 loop is CASSPTGPRTDTQYF. The DNA of the CDR3 is TGTGCCAGCAGCCCAACGGGACCTCGCACAGATACGCAGTATTTT. The full variable domain, completed using reference TRBV7-2 and TRBJ2-3, is GAGVSQSPSNKVTEKGKDVELRCDPISGHTALYWYRQSLGQGLEFLIYFQGNSAPDKSGLPSDRFSAERTGGSVSTLTIQRTQQEDSAVYLCASSPTGPRTDTQYFGPGTRLTVL.

This rearrangement joins TRBV7-9 to TRBJ2-7, with TRBD1 matching over 7 bases. V gave up 2 bases and J gave up 2 bases; unmatched junction bases: 6. The germline CDR1 and CDR2 sequences are SEHNR and FQNEAQ (reference sequence). This CDR3 spans 15 amino acids. The CDR3 is CASSLRSGGTYEQYF. As DNA, the CDR3 is TGTGCCAGCAGCTTACGGTCAGGGGGAACCTACGAGCAGTACTTC.

Ten or more counts support this clonotype. This chain connects TRBV6-6 to TRBJ1-1, with D hard to call. Trimming stripped 6 bases from V and 11 bases from J, with 19 bases between. This CDR3 has 13 residues. The germline gives CDR1 MNHNY, CDR2 SVGAGI (reference sequence). CDR3 amino acids: CASSQLTSSRAFF. The CDR3 bases are TGTGCCAGCAGCCAATTGACGAGTTCGCGTGCTTTCTTT.

The chain links TRBV4-1 to TRBJ2-6; TRBD1 aligns across 8 bases. Germline V gene data show CDR1 as MGHRA and CDR2 as YSYEKL. Losses at the gene ends were 4 bases for V and 4 bases for J; bases not matched to a gene: 6. The CDR3 is made up of 16 amino acids. The CDR3 DNA follows: TGCGCCAGCAGCCCAAGACAGGGGAACGGGGCCAACGTCCTGACTTTC. Amino acids: CASSPRQGNGANVLTF.

This clonotype was seen a handful of times. The CDR3 reads CASSQGLGISYEQYF. The CDR3 coding sequence is TGCGCCAGCAGCCAAGGACTAGGGATCTCCTACGAGCAGTACTTC. The chain carries TRBV4-3 and TRBJ2-7; TRBD2 is a possible D gene (6 bases). In germline, CDR1 is LGHNA, CDR2 YSLEER. CDR3 length equals 15 residues. Trimming pared 1 base from V and 0 bases from J, leaving 10 bases between.

The chain joins TRBV3-1 to TRBJ1-2, with TRBD1 as a possible D gene (5 bases). The germline V gene has CDR1 LGHDT and CDR2 YNNKEL (reference sequence). The V gene lost 4 bases and the J gene lost 4 bases, with 10 bases spanning the gap. The CDR3 loop spans 13 amino acids. CDR3 in amino acids: CASSRGRIYGYTF. The CDR3 bases are TGTGCCAGCAGCCGGGGACGGATCTATGGCTACACCTTC.

This chain links TRBV2 with TRBJ2-3; TRBD2 matches at 11 bases. The CDR3 spans 16 residues. V dropped 2 bases and J dropped 2; count of bases not matched to a gene: 3. Germline assignment: CDR1 SNHLY and CDR2 FYNNEI. The CDR3 nucleotides are TGTGCCAGCAGTGAACTAGCGGGGGGCTTCACAGATACGCAGTATTTT. Amino acids: CASSELAGGFTDTQYF.

V usage is TRBV7-2 and J usage is TRBJ1-6, with unresolved D. Trimming pared 5 bases from V and 0 bases from J, leaving 8 bases between. The germline gives CDR1 SGHTA, CDR2 FQGNSA. This CDR3 has 15 amino acids. CDR3 sequence reads: CASSGPSSYNSPLHF. CDR3 coding DNA: TGTGCCAGCAGCGGACCGAGCTCCTATAATTCACCCCTCCACTTT.

This clonotype was found a few times. The chain recombines TRBV20-1 with TRBJ1-5; TRBD1 might be the D (6 bases). The V and J ends lost 6 bases and 1 base respectively, with 13 bases between them. The V gene's germline CDR1 is DFQATT and CDR2 SNEGSKA (reference sequence). This CDR3 region has 14 residues. CDR3 sequence (DNA): TGCAGTGCCAGACGGGGGGGCAGCAATCAGCCCCAGCATTTT. Residues: CSARRGGSNQPQHF.

The chain joins TRBV20-1 to TRBJ2-7, with 9 positions matching TRBD1. After removal of 6 bases from V and 3 bases from J, the junction contained 9 bases not matched to a gene. The CDR3 spans 14 residues. Germline CDR1 is DFQATT and CDR2 is SNEGSKA (reference sequence). The CDR3 reads CSAEGQGSNYEQYF. The CDR3 nucleotides are TGCAGTGCGGAAGGACAGGGGTCAAACTACGAGCAGTACTTC.

This clonotype has a handful of counts. The chain links TRBV6-2 or TRBV6-3 to TRBJ2-1; D perhaps matches TRBD1 (6 bases). V was clipped by 2 bases and J by 13 bases, with 12 bases between them. The CDR3 contains 12 residues. Germline lookup yields CDR1 MNHEY and CDR2 SVGEGT. The CDR3 nucleotides read TGTGCCAGCAGTTACATTCCCGGGACACAGTTCTTC. As protein: CASSYIPGTQFF.